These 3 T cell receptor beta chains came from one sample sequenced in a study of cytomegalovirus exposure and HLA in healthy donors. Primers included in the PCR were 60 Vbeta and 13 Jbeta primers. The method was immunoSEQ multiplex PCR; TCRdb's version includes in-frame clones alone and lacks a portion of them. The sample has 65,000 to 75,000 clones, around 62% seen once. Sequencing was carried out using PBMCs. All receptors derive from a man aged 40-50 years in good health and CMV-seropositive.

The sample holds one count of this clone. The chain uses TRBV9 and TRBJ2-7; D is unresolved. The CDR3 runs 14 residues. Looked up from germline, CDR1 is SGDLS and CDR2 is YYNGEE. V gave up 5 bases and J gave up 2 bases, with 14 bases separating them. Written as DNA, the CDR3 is TGTGCCAGCAGTCTCAAGCCCGCAACCTACGAGCAGTACTTC. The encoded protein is CASSLKPATYEQYF. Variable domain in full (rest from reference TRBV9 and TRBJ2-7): DSGVTQTPKHLITATGQRVTLRCSPRSGDLSVYWYQQSLDQGLQFLIQYYNGEERAKGNILERFSAQQFPDLHSELNLSSLELGDSALYFCASSLKPATYEQYFGPGTRLTVT.

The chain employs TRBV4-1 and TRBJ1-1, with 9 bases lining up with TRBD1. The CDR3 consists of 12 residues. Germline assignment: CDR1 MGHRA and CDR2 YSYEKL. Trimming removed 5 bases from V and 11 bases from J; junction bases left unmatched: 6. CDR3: CASSGRDRVAFF. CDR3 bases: TGCGCCAGCAGCGGCCGGGACAGGGTTGCTTTCTTT.

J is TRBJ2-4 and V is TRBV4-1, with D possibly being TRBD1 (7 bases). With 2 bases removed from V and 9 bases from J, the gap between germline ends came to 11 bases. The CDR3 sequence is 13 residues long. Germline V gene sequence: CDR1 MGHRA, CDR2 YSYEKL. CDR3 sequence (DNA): TGCGCCAGCAGCCAACAGGGGGGAGTCATTCAGTACTTC. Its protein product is CASSQQGGVIQYF.